This T cell receptor (beta chain) derives from a study of OX40 agonist ivuxolimab in advanced cancers. Turning to the study itself: Patients in dose escalation had liver, melanoma, kidney or head and neck cancers. Overall study results and limits: What antigens the expanded peripheral T cells recognized was never established. Relative to CD4+ cells, CD8+ T cells on average had more expanded clones. In the 0.1 to 3.0 mg/kg range, CD4+ and CD8+ blood T cells had expanded clonally by week 6.

Repertoires were generated with immunoSEQ multiplex PCR, while TCRdb's copy carries only in-frame clones and drops some. The profile covers approximately 81,000 clones, with 85% to 90% appearing a single time and approximately 0.99% taken by the ten largest. Germline CDR1 and CDR2: MNHNS and SASEGT. Unmatched junction bases numbered 2, after V lost 1 base and J lost 3 bases. The CDR3 spans 15 residues. Worth noting for this clone: What it binds is unknown.

The chain recombines TRBV6-1 with TRBJ1-2; TRBD1 aligns across 10 bases. This receptor was obtained from an adult with an advanced solid tumor such as melanoma, head and neck, liver or kidney cancer. The sample in question was CD4+ or CD8+ T cells sorted from blood, obtained in a trial of the OX40 agonist ivuxolimab. CDR3 sequence reads: CASSEGTGGHYGYTF. CDR3 in DNA: TGTGCCAGCAGTGAAGGGACAGGGGGGCACTATGGCTACACCTTC.